The next 22 T cell receptor beta chains were all read from a single sample in a study of human T cells and chemical hapten exposure. TCRdb passed the 5' RACE reads through MiXCR, listing each CDR3 protein once. The repertoire consists of about 140,000 distinct CDR3 sequences, with 4.1% occurring once and the leading ten covering about 1.3%. It was from unfractionated whole blood that total RNA was extracted. These TCRs come from a female donor in good health.

This clonotype was observed many times. J is TRBJ1-6 and V is TRBV6-5, with a possible D match to TRBD1 (5 bases). The ends were cut back, 6 bases at V and 8 bases at J, with 20 bases in the middle. CDR3 length: 16 amino acids. The germline V gene has CDR1 MNHEY and CDR2 SVGAGI. DNA for the CDR3: TGTGCCAGCAGCCACGCCTGGGGCCAGAAGGATTCACCCCTCCACTTT. Encoded protein: CASSHAWGQKDSPLHF.

In its sample, this clonotype was seen many times. V is TRBV30 and J is TRBJ1-6; 7 bases line up with TRBD1. Looked up from germline, CDR1 is GTSNPN and CDR2 is SVGIG (reference sequence). The CDR3 has 20 amino acids. Trimming removed 0 bases from V and 0 bases from J; junction bases left unmatched: 14. The CDR3 reads CAWSVFFVGRDSSYNSPLHF. The CDR3, as DNA: TGTGCCTGGAGTGTTTTTTTTGTCGGCAGGGACAGCTCCTATAATTCACCCCTCCACTTT.

The sample holds many counts of this clonotype. The V and J genes are TRBV5-1 and TRBJ1-1; tentative D call: TRBD1 (5 bases). V lost 4 bases and J lost 0, with 13 bases in between. Germline V gives CDR1 SGHRS, CDR2 YFSETQ. The CDR3 has 15 residues. The CDR3 loop is CASSLRTTVNTEAFF. CDR3 nucleotide sequence: TGCGCCAGCAGCCTTCGAACGACAGTGAACACTGAAGCTTTCTTT.

This clonotype was recorded at least ten times. The rearrangement links TRBV12-5 to TRBJ2-5; TRBD2 matches at 8 bases. From germline, CDR1 is LGHNT and CDR2 FRNRAP. V shed 1 base, J shed 5 bases, and the junction held 0 bases outside the gene matches. The CDR3 runs to 13 residues. The CDR3 loop reads CASGLGGGETQYF. CDR3 DNA sequence: TGTGCTAGTGGTTTGGGCGGGGGGGAGACCCAGTACTTC. The full variable domain, completed using reference TRBV12-5 and TRBJ2-5, is DARVTQTPRHKVTEMGQEVTMRCQPILGHNTVFWYRQTMMQGLELLAYFRNRAPLDDSGMPKDRFSAEMPDATLATLKIQPSEPRDSAVYFCASGLGGGETQYFGPGTRLLVL.

This rearrangement joins TRBV20-1 to TRBJ2-7, with a tentative D call TRBD2 (6 bases). Trimming removed 4 bases at V and 5 bases at J, with 12 bases between. CDR3 size: 12 residues. Germline CDR1 reads DFQATT; CDR2 reads SNEGSKA (reference sequence). The CDR3 coding sequence is TGCAGTGCTACCGGCGGGGACGACGAGCAGTACTTC. This sequence encodes CSATGGDDEQYF.

This clonotype was picked up many times. The V gene is TRBV5-1, the J gene TRBJ2-3, with D perhaps matching TRBD2 (5 bases). V dropped 1 base and J dropped 1 base, with 10 bases sitting between them. The V gene's germline CDR1 is SGHRS and CDR2 YFSETQ. This CDR3 is 15 amino acids long. CDR3 in amino acids: CASSLSGSGTDTQYF. The CDR3 nucleotides read TGCGCCAGCAGCTTGAGCGGTAGCGGCACAGATACGCAGTATTTT.

Note on this clonotype: Sequence at one end of the junction differs from germline and may be a read error. The V call is TRBV7-7, the J call TRBJ2-5; 9 bases are a match to TRBD2. The CDR3 has 14 amino acids. Germline V gene data show CDR1 as SSHAT and CDR2 as FNYEAQ (reference sequence). The CDR3: CASSPYSGGKTQYF. The DNA of the CDR3 is TGTGCTAGCAGCCCCTATAGCGGGGGAAAGACCCAGTACTTC.

This clonotype was detected ten times or more. The chain links TRBV7-9 to TRBJ2-1, with D possibly TRBD2 on 7 matching bases. The CDR3 has 17 residues. Germline V gene sequence: CDR1 SEHNR, CDR2 FQNEAQ (reference sequence). Trimming shortened V by 1 base and J by 2 bases, and 15 bases separated the two germline ends. CDR3 sequence reads: CASSLGGGRRTYNEQFF. CDR3 coding DNA: TGTGCCAGCAGCTTAGGGGGGGGGCGACGAACCTACAATGAGCAGTTCTTC. Full variable domain (rest looked up from reference TRBV7-9 and TRBJ2-1): DTGVSQNPRHKITKRGQNVTFRCDPISEHNRLYWYRQTLGQGPEFLTYFQNEAQLEKSRLLSDRFSAERPKGSFSTLEIQRTEQGDSAMYLCASSLGGGRRTYNEQFFGPGTRLTVL.

The table lists this clonotype with many counts. The CDR3 nucleotides read TGCAGCGGAATAGACAGAGAAGCTTTCTTT. It codes for CSGIDREAFF. The V and J genes are TRBV29-1 and TRBJ1-1, with D perhaps matching TRBD1 (5 bases). Per germline, CDR1 SQVTM and CDR2 ANQGSEA. This CDR3 contains 10 residues. V dropped 7 bases and J dropped 8 bases, with 11 bases sitting between them.

This clonotype came up many times. This chain connects TRBV10-3 to TRBJ1-5, with D unresolved. CDR1 ENHRY and CDR2 SYGVKD come from the germline V gene. V was cut by 8 bases and J by 1 base, with 12 bases left in between. This CDR3 contains 14 residues. CDR3: CAIGREGSNQPQHF. For the CDR3, the DNA is TGTGCCATCGGTCGTGAAGGAAGCAATCAGCCCCAGCATTTT.

This clonotype has a count of ten or more. The CDR3: CSASGGSTDTQYF. The CDR3 bases are TGCAGTGCTAGCGGGGGTAGCACAGATACGCAGTATTTT. The chain joins TRBV20-1 to TRBJ2-3; TRBD2 is a possible D gene (6 bases). This CDR3 has 13 amino acids. The V gene lost 3 bases and the J gene lost 0 bases, with 7 bases spanning the gap. From germline, CDR1 is DFQATT and CDR2 SNEGSKA (reference sequence).

This chain joins TRBV5-1 and TRBJ2-1; D remains ambiguous. CDR3 size: 14 residues. Trimming took off 0 bases at V and 9 bases at J, with 13 bases between the two ends. Germline V gives CDR1 SGHRS, CDR2 YFSETQ. For the CDR3, the DNA is TGCGCCAGCAGCTTGGATTCGTGGACCCGTGAGCAGTTCTTC. As protein: CASSLDSWTREQFF.

At least ten counts were recorded for this clonotype. The chain employs TRBV29-1 and TRBJ2-3, with D possibly TRBD1 on 5 matching bases. Germline lookup yields CDR1 SQVTM and CDR2 ANQGSEA. The length of the CDR3 is 15 residues. Trimming left V 4 bases short and J 3 bases short, with 17 bases between. CDR3 residues: CSVVGGAGPTDTQYF. In nucleotides, the CDR3 is TGCAGCGTTGTGGGCGGAGCAGGGCCAACAGATACGCAGTATTTT.

This clonotype appeared many times. The chain carries TRBV4-1 and TRBJ1-6, with D tentatively TRBD1 (6 bases). V shed 3 bases and J shed 6 bases, with 12 bases lying between them. The germline V gene encodes CDR1 MGHRA and CDR2 YSYEKL. The CDR3 is 15 residues long. For the CDR3, the DNA is TGCGCCAGCAGCCAGGTGGGGGCGGTTAATTCACCCCTCCACTTT. Amino acids: CASSQVGAVNSPLHF.

The chain couples TRBV12-3 or TRBV12-4 to TRBJ2-2, with 9 bases aligning to TRBD2. V shed 2 bases and J 9 bases; nucleotides not matched to a gene: 10. The CDR3 is made up of 16 amino acids. The CDR3, as DNA: TGTGCCAGCAGTTTAAGGCTAGCGGGGTTCCACCGGGAGCTGTTTTTT. Protein product: CASSLRLAGFHRELFF.

In this sample, this clonotype turned up a few times. The chain links TRBV6-1 to TRBJ1-3; D call uncertain. The CDR3 is 13 amino acids. Germline assignment: CDR1 MNHNS and CDR2 SASEGT. V lost 1 base, J lost 2 bases, and 3 bases lay in between. CDR3 DNA sequence: TGTGCCAGCAGTGAAGGCCCTGGAAACACCATATATTTT. Translating it yields CASSEGPGNTIYF.

This clonotype was counted many times. The gene calls are TRBV7-2 and TRBJ1-2; 9 bases are a match to TRBD1. V trimming: 5 bases; J trimming: 5 bases; junction bases outside the gene matches: 3. CDR1 and CDR2 from the germline V gene are SGHTA and FQGNSA. The CDR3 totals 13 residues. The chain's CDR3 is CASSVGQGYGYTF. The CDR3 DNA reads TGTGCCAGCAGCGTTGGACAGGGGTATGGCTACACCTTC.

Ten or more counts support this clonotype. V usage is TRBV12-3 or TRBV12-4 and J usage is TRBJ2-1, with 9 nucleotides matching TRBD2. With 4 bases clipped from V and 5 bases from J, the junction kept 9 bases outside the gene matches. The CDR3 is made up of 16 amino acids. Here the CDR3 reads CASSSRGTSRHNEQFF. CDR3 in DNA: TGTGCCAGCAGTTCCCGGGGGACTAGCAGACACAATGAGCAGTTCTTC.

This chain joins TRBV12-3 or TRBV12-4 and TRBJ2-4, with a possible D match to TRBD2 (6 bases). The CDR3 contains 12 residues. The ends were cut back, 4 bases at V and 7 bases at J, with 8 bases in the middle. The chain's CDR3 is CASSSAGNIQYF. The CDR3 DNA is TGTGCCAGCAGTTCGGCGGGGAACATTCAGTACTTC.

The CDR3 DNA reads as TGTGCCAGCAGTTCCGTAGGGTCTGGGGCCAACGTCCTGACTTTC. Translation gives CASSSVGSGANVLTF. The rearrangement links TRBV6-5 to TRBJ2-6; the D is unclear. The CDR3 runs to 15 residues. Trimming took 4 bases from V and 1 from J, leaving 8 bases between them. The germline V gene encodes CDR1 MNHEY and CDR2 SVGAGI.

The chain employs TRBV20-1 and TRBJ2-5, with 7 bases matching TRBD1. The CDR3 has 14 amino acids. Germline V lookup: CDR1 DFQATT, CDR2 SNEGSKA (reference sequence). V lost 3 bases, J lost 5 bases, and 9 bases stayed unmatched. CDR3 sequence: CSASTGERYETQYF. The CDR3 coding sequence is TGCAGTGCTAGCACAGGGGAGAGATACGAGACCCAGTACTTC.

The V call is TRBV9, the J call TRBJ1-3, with D possibly being TRBD1 (5 bases). Germline V gene sequence: CDR1 SGDLS, CDR2 YYNGEE. Trimming cost V 3 bases and J 0 bases, with 16 bases left between them. This CDR3 is 17 amino acids long. This CDR3 reads CASSGEPGRNSGNTIYF. CDR3 sequence (DNA): TGTGCCAGCAGCGGGGAACCGGGACGGAACTCTGGAAACACCATATATTTT.